The clone carrying this T cell receptor (beta chain) was picked up many times. The data derive from a study of T cells after yellow fever vaccination. Germline values: CDR1 SGHVS, CDR2 FQNEAQ. V was trimmed by 1 base and J by 9 bases, leaving 13 bases between them. The CDR3 has 14 residues. TCRdb reprocessed the 5' RACE reads with MiXCR, giving one entry per CDR3 protein. Here the sample spans over 110,000 distinct CDR3 sequences, 7.7% being singletons. This material consisted of CD4+ T cells sorted from PBMCs, taken 5 days after the yellow fever booster vaccination. The J gene is TRBJ2-1, the V gene TRBV7-8, with D possibly TRBD2 on 5 matching bases. The TCR sequence derives from a man aged 30-40 years who received the YFV17D yellow fever vaccine. The CDR3 DNA reads as TGTGCCAGCAGCTTAGGAGGACTGATGATTGAGCAGTTCTTC. Protein: CASSLGGLMIEQFF. Based on the CDR3 plus reference TRBV7-8 and TRBJ2-1, the full variable domain is GAGVSQSPRYKVAKRGQDVALRCDPISGHVSLFWYQQALGQGPEFLTYFQNEAQLDKSGLPSDRFFAERPEGSVSTLKIQRTQQEDSAVYLCASSLGGLMIEQFFGPGTRLTVL.